Below, 6 T cell receptor beta chains from the same sample are listed, as sequenced in a study of T cells in Graves' hyperthyroidism and ophthalmopathy. TCR beta CDR3 regions were amplified from RNA. The HTBI primer set was used in a first-round RT-PCR of the TCR CDR3. TCRdb independently ran MiXCR on the multiplex PCR reads; one entry per CDR3 protein. The repertoire consists of under 450,000 distinct CDR3 sequences, with approximately 13% occurring once and the leading ten covering around 20%. Sequencing was done on a sample of blood. These receptors were collected from a man in his thirties or forties with Graves' hyperthyroidism that later progressed to Graves' ophthalmopathy.

The chain combines TRBV29-1 with TRBJ2-2; D ambiguous. Germline V gives CDR1 SQVTM, CDR2 ANQGSEA. This CDR3 spans 11 amino acids. The V end was cut by 4 bases, the J end by 5 bases, with 5 bases between. The CDR3 region is CSVVQTGELFF. Here the CDR3 DNA reads TGCAGCGTTGTCCAGACCGGGGAGCTGTTTTTT.

The sample holds a few counts of this clonotype. V is TRBV7-2 and J is TRBJ2-7; D gene uncertain. Trimming cost V 0 bases and J 4 bases, with 10 bases left between them. Germline V lookup: CDR1 SGHTA, CDR2 FQGNSA. The CDR3 runs 14 residues. CDR3 nucleotides: TGTGCCAGCAGCTTAGCCTCAATAAGTTACGAGCAGTACTTC. Amino acids: CASSLASISYEQYF.

This chain joins TRBV4-1 and TRBJ1-2; 10 bases fit TRBD1. CDR1 is MGHRA and CDR2 is YSYEKL in the germline V gene. CDR3 length: 17 amino acids. The V segment lost 2 bases and the J segment 2 bases; nucleotides outside the gene matches: 8. The CDR3 DNA reads as TGCGCCAGCAGCCAACGTTCTGACAGGGGGCAGAACTATGGCTACACCTTC. It is translated as CASSQRSDRGQNYGYTF.

This clonotype was counted ten times or more. V is TRBV24-1 and J is TRBJ2-1; 13 nucleotides line up with TRBD2. Germline values: CDR1 KGHDR, CDR2 SFDVKD. The V gene end was trimmed by 6 bases and the J gene end by 4 bases; junction bases not matched to a gene: 2. The CDR3 sequence is 15 residues long. CDR3 loop: CATSRLAGGYNEQFF. CDR3 in DNA: TGTGCCACCAGTCGACTAGCGGGGGGTTACAATGAGCAGTTCTTC.

This clonotype was found many times. V usage is TRBV7-9 and J usage is TRBJ1-2; no firm D call. This CDR3 has 13 residues. Deletions cut 7 bases from V and 7 bases from J, with 16 bases between. CDR1 and CDR2 from the germline V gene are SEHNR and FQNEAQ (reference sequence). CDR3 sequence reads: CASTYPGEGGYTF. CDR3 bases: TGTGCCAGCACCTACCCCGGCGAGGGTGGCTACACCTTC.

This clonotype was counted ten times or more. The chain links TRBV5-1 to TRBJ2-5; 7 nucleotides agree with TRBD2. CDR1 and CDR2 from the germline V gene are SGHRS and YFSETQ. This CDR3 is 13 amino acids long. Trimming cost V 3 bases and J 4 bases; bases outside gene matches: 3. CDR3 DNA: TGCGCCAGCAGCTCGGGGGGTGGAGAGACCCAGTACTTC. Protein: CASSSGGGETQYF.